Presented here are 10 T cell receptor beta chains from one specimen sequenced in a study of blood T cell repertoires in COVID-19. Assay: immunoSEQ multiplex PCR; the TCRdb copy retains only in-frame clones and omits some. This sample has approximately 51,000 clones, with roughly 87% found just once. The sample taken for sequencing was peripheral blood. The source is a man aged 45-65 years with active COVID-19.

This clone was recorded a few times. The chain joins TRBV5-6 to TRBJ2-5; D not resolved. The ends were cut back, 7 bases at V and 5 bases at J, with 15 bases in the middle. Germline V gives CDR1 SGHDT, CDR2 YYEEEE. This CDR3 has 13 residues. In DNA form, the CDR3 reads TGTGCCAGCCACCTTAGGAGTACGGAGACCCAGTACTTC. Protein sequence: CASHLRSTETQYF.

The rearrangement links TRBV7-6 to TRBJ2-7, with D perhaps matching TRBD1 (6 bases). V was trimmed by 5 bases and J by 6 bases, leaving 17 bases between them. Germline V gene sequence: CDR1 SGHVS, CDR2 FNYEAQ. The CDR3 extends over 14 amino acids. This CDR3 reads CASSEPGQMGEQYF. For the CDR3, the DNA is TGTGCCAGCAGCGAACCGGGACAAATGGGCGAGCAGTACTTC.

The V call is TRBV6-2 or TRBV6-3, the J call TRBJ1-5; 8 bases are shared with TRBD1. From germline, CDR1 is MNHEY and CDR2 SVGEGT. J lost 5 bases, V lost 5 bases, and 2 bases had no gene match. This CDR3 has 13 amino acids. As DNA, the CDR3 is TGTGCCAGCAGTGAGGACAGGGATCAGCCCCAGCATTTT. Its translation is CASSEDRDQPQHF.

This chain joins TRBV15 and TRBJ2-1; 16 positions match TRBD2. The CDR3 is 19 amino acids. V lost 4 bases to trimming and J lost 8 bases; unmatched junction nucleotides: 14. In germline, CDR1 is LNHNV, CDR2 YYDKDF (reference sequence). Here the CDR3 DNA reads TGTGCCACCAGCACGGGACTAGCGGGAGGGCGAGGGCCGGGCGATGAGCAGTTCTTC. Its protein is CATSTGLAGGRGPGDEQFF.

The rearrangement joins TRBV4-1 to TRBJ2-7; 7 nucleotides agree with TRBD1. The J segment lost 0 bases and the V segment lost 4 bases, leaving 9 bases of the junction unmatched. Germline CDR1 MGHRA, CDR2 YSYEKL. The CDR3 is made up of 16 amino acids. The CDR3 sequence: CASSPSGTVISYEQYF. The CDR3 DNA is TGCGCCAGCAGCCCGTCCGGGACAGTGATCTCCTACGAGCAGTACTTC.

This chain connects TRBV5-5 to TRBJ2-1; TRBD2 is a possible D gene (5 bases). Trimming took 5 bases from V and 3 from J, leaving 21 bases between them. The V gene's germline CDR1 is SGHKS and CDR2 YYEKEE (reference sequence). The CDR3 covers 17 residues. The chain's CDR3 is CASSSGSSGIFYNEQFF. The CDR3 region has the DNA TGTGCCAGCAGTTCGGGGTCCAGCGGTATATTCTACAATGAGCAGTTCTTC.

This chain uses TRBV19 with TRBJ2-7, with D unresolved. CDR1 LNHDA and CDR2 SQIVND come from the germline V gene (reference sequence). Deletions cut 8 bases from V and 2 bases from J, with 13 bases between. There are 13 residues in the CDR3. The chain's CDR3 is CASGAPNPYEQYF. DNA for the CDR3: TGTGCCAGTGGAGCACCAAACCCCTACGAGCAGTACTTC.

The chain carries TRBV9 and TRBJ2-2; 7 nucleotides align to TRBD2. J was trimmed by 5 bases and V by 0 bases; bases with no gene match: 7. The CDR3 contains 16 residues. Germline values: CDR1 SGDLS, CDR2 YYNGEE. CDR3 region: CASSVAAAGSTGELFF. CDR3 bases: TGTGCCAGCAGCGTAGCTGCAGCGGGGAGTACCGGGGAGCTGTTTTTT. The variable domain in full, with the rest retrieved from reference TRBV9 and TRBJ2-2, is DSGVTQTPKHLITATGQRVTLRCSPRSGDLSVYWYQQSLDQGLQFLIQYYNGEERAKGNILERFSAQQFPDLHSELNLSSLELGDSALYFCASSVAAAGSTGELFFGEGSRLTVL.

This clone was seen a handful of times. This sequence joins TRBV18 and TRBJ1-3; 8 nucleotides match TRBD1. V lost 8 bases to trimming and J lost 0 bases; unmatched junction nucleotides: 3. The CDR3 runs 14 residues. Germline loops: CDR1 KGHSH, CDR2 LQKENI. CDR3 coding DNA: TGTGCCAGCACAGGGGGGAACTCTGGAAACACCATATATTTT. Protein sequence: CASTGGNSGNTIYF.

The J gene is TRBJ1-4, the V gene TRBV16, with 10 bases aligning to TRBD1. Germline CDR1 KGHSY, CDR2 FQNENV. This CDR3 has 15 amino acids. The J segment lost 5 bases and the V segment lost 0 bases, leaving 0 bases of the junction unmatched. CDR3 DNA sequence: TGTGCCAGCAGCCAATCGGGACAGGGGAATGAAAAACTGTTTTTT. Amino acid sequence: CASSQSGQGNEKLFF.